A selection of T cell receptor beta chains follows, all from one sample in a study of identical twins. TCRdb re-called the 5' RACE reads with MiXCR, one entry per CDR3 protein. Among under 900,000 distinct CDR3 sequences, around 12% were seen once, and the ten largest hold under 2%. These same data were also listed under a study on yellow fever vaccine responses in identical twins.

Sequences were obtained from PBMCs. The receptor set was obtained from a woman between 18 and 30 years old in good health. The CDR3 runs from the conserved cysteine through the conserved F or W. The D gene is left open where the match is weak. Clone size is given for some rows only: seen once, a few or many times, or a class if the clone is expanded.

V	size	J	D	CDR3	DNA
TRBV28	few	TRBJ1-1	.	CASSLGTAGAFF	TGTGCCAGCAGCCTTGGGACCGCAGGGGCTTTCTTT
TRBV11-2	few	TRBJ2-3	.	CASSLAGRLTTQYF	TGTGCCAGCAGCTTAGCGGGAAGGTTAACTACGCAGTATTTT
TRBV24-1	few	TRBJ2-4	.	CATSDMSYHIQYF	TGTGCCACCAGTGATATGAGTTATCACATTCAGTACTTC
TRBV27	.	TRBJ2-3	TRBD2	CASSFERTSGGIDTQYF	TGTGCCAGCAGTTTCGAGAGGACTAGCGGGGGGATAGATACGCAGTATTTT
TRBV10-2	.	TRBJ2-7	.	CASSAIAYEQYF	TGCGCCAGCAGTGCCATAGCCTACGAGCAGTACTTC
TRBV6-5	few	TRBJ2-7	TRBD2	CASSYSSGGHYEQYF	TGTGCCAGCAGTTACTCGAGCGGGGGCCACTACGAGCAGTACTTC
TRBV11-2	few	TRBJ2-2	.	CASSLVRAPGELFF	TGTGCCAGCAGCTTAGTAAGGGCCCCCGGGGAGCTGTTTTTT
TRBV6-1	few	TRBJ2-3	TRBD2	CASSAGTSGGDTQYF	TGTGCCAGCAGTGCCGGGACTAGCGGGGGAGATACGCAGTATTTT
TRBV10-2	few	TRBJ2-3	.	CASRDGTIHTDTQYF	TGCGCCAGCAGGGACGGGACCATTCACACAGATACGCAGTATTTT
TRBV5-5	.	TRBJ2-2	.	CASSYFMLGLPNTGELFF	TGTGCCAGCAGCTATTTTATGTTGGGCTTACCGAACACCGGGGAGCTGTTTTTT
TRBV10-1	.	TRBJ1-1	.	CASSAGSMNTEAFF	TGCGCCAGCAGCGCAGGGAGCATGAACACTGAAGCTTTCTTT
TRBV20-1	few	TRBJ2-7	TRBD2	CSARDGSGASYEQYF	TGCAGTGCTAGAGATGGAAGCGGGGCCTCCTACGAGCAGTACTTC
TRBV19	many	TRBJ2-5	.	CASSIGRETQYF	TGTGCCAGTAGTATAGGACGAGAGACCCAGTACTTC
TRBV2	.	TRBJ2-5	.	CASFRGELETQYF	TGTGCCAGCTTTCGGGGCGAACTCGAGACCCAGTACTTC
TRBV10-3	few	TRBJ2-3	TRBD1	CAISESGQGADTQYF	TGTGCCATCAGTGAGTCAGGACAGGGGGCAGATACGCAGTATTTT
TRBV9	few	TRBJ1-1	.	CASSVVGGGIVGTEAFF	TGTGCCAGCAGCGTAGTTGGGGGGGGCATCGTGGGAACTGAAGCTTTCTTT
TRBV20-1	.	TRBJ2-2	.	CSARPGQNTGELFF	TGCAGTGCAAGGCCGGGACAGAACACCGGGGAGCTGTTTTTT
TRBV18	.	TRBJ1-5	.	CASSAGGTGNQPQHF	TGTGCCAGCTCTGCCGGGGGAACGGGCAATCAGCCCCAGCATTTT
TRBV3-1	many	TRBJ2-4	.	CASSRGAGNIQYF	TGTGCCAGCAGCCGTGGCGCGGGGAACATTCAGTACTTC
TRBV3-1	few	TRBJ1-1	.	CASSQAHGSEAFF	TGTGCCAGCAGCCAAGCCCACGGGTCTGAAGCTTTCTTT
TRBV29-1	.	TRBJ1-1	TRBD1	CSVDGTGTGPGTEAFF	TGCAGCGTTGATGGGACAGGCACCGGTCCGGGCACTGAAGCTTTCTTT
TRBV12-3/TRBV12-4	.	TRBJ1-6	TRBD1	CASSFDRGGSYNSPLHF	TGTGCCAGCAGCTTTGACAGGGGTGGCTCCTATAATTCACCCCTCCACTTT
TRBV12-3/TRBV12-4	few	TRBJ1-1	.	CASSLGRAGPGTEAFF	TGTGCCAGCAGTTTAGGGCGTGCAGGGCCTGGGACTGAAGCTTTCTTT
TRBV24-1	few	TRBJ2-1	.	CATSDSAKQFF	TGTGCCACCAGTGACTCGGCTAAGCAGTTCTTC
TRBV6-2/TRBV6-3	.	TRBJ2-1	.	CASSYWRDEQFF	TGTGCCAGCAGTTACTGGCGGGATGAGCAGTTCTTC
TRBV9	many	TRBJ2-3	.	CASSVGGTDTQYF	TGTGCCAGCAGCGTAGGGGGCACAGATACGCAGTATTTT
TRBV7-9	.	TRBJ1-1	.	CASSSTRGVGGKTEAFF	TGTGCCAGCAGCTCTACGAGGGGGGTAGGAGGAAAGACTGAAGCTTTCTTT
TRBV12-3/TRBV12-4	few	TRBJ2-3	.	CASCLGTSTDTQYF	TGTGCCAGCTGTCTGGGAACTAGCACAGATACGCAGTATTTT
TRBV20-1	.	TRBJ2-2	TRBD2	CSAKTSGSRTGELFF	TGCAGTGCCAAGACTAGCGGGAGTAGAACCGGGGAGCTGTTTTTT
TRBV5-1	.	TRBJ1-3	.	CASSLGQGLISGNTIYF	TGCGCCAGCAGCTTGGGGCAGGGACTAATCTCTGGAAACACCATATATTTT
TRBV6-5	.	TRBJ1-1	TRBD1	CASSYKRGLGEAFF	TGTGCCAGCAGTTATAAAAGGGGGCTGGGTGAAGCTTTCTTT
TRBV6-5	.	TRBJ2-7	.	CASSYLSTPGSYEQYF	TGTGCCAGCAGTTATCTTAGCACACCCGGGTCCTACGAGCAGTACTTC
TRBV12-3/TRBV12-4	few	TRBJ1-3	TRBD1	CASVVQGAGSTIYF	TGTGCCAGCGTTGTGCAGGGGGCAGGATCCACCATATATTTT
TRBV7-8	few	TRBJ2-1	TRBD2	CASSLRAGGAGVDYNEQFF	TGTGCCAGCAGCTTACGCGCCGGGGGAGCGGGAGTTGACTACAATGAGCAGTTCTTC
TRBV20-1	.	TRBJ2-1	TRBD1	CSAIGQGDNEQFF	TGCAGTGCTATAGGACAGGGCGACAATGAGCAGTTCTTC
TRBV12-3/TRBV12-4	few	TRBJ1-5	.	CASHNGNQPQHF	TGTGCCAGCCATAACGGGAATCAGCCCCAGCATTTT
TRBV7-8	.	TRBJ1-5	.	CASSLARMPNQPQHF	TGTGCCAGCAGCTTAGCTCGCATGCCGAATCAGCCCCAGCATTTT
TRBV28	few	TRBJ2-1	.	CASSLLHHNEQFF	TGTGCCAGCAGCTTACTTCATCACAATGAGCAGTTCTTC
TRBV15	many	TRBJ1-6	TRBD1	CATSKRTGISYNSPLHF	TGTGCCACCAGCAAGAGGACAGGAATCTCCTATAATTCACCCCTCCACTTT
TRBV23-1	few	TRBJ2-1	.	CASSQGPTTPNEQFF	TGCGCCAGCAGTCAGGGGCCGACTACTCCCAATGAGCAGTTCTTC
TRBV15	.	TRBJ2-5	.	CATRDPKKTQYF	TGTGCCACCAGGGACCCGAAAAAGACCCAGTACTTC
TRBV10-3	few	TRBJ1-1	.	CAISAGGYTEAFF	TGTGCCATCAGTGCCGGTGGGTACACTGAAGCTTTCTTT
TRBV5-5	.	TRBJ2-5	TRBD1	CASSQGQGGQTQYF	TGTGCCAGCAGCCAGGGACAGGGGGGCCAGACCCAGTACTTC
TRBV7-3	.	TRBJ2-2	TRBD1	CASSLSPRGTGNTGELFF	TGTGCCAGCAGCTTAAGCCCCCGTGGGACAGGGAACACCGGGGAGCTGTTTTTT
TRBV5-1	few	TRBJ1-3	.	CASSLDAGNTIYF	TGCGCCAGCAGCTTGGATGCCGGAAACACCATATATTTT
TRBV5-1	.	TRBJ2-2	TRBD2	CASSLALAVNTGELFF	TGCGCCAGCAGCTTGGCGCTAGCGGTTAACACCGGGGAGCTGTTTTTT
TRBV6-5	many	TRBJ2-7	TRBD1	CASSYSDRGYEQYF	TGTGCCAGCAGTTACTCGGACAGGGGGTACGAGCAGTACTTC
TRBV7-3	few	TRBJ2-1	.	CASSLLGPDINEQFF	TGTGCCAGCAGCTTATTAGGGCCCGACATCAATGAGCAGTTCTTC
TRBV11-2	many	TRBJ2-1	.	CASSFWATNNEQFF	TGTGCCAGCAGCTTCTGGGCGACAAACAATGAGCAGTTCTTC
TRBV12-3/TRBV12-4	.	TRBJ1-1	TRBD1	CATPRDRGPNTEAFF	TGTGCCACCCCCCGGGACAGGGGGCCCAACACTGAAGCTTTCTTT
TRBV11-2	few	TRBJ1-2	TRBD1	CASSLLQGDFYGYTF	TGTGCCAGCAGCTTATTACAGGGGGATTTCTATGGCTACACCTTC
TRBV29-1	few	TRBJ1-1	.	CSVAGVFEAFF	TGCAGCGTAGCAGGGGTATTTGAAGCTTTCTTT
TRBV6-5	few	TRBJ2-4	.	CASSYERSKNIQYF	TGTGCCAGCAGTTACGAGCGATCCAAAAACATTCAGTACTTC
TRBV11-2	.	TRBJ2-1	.	CASSVIRGGEQFF	TGTGCCAGCAGCGTGATAAGGGGTGGTGAGCAGTTCTTC